This TCR beta chain stems from a study of blood T cell repertoires in COVID-19. Sequencing was performed with immunoSEQ multiplex PCR; in TCRdb, only in-frame clones are kept and a portion is missing. There are a few hundred thousand clones in the sample; around 85% occur only once, and roughly 3.4% lies in the top ten. The V gene lost 3 bases and the J gene lost 2 bases, with 5 bases spanning the gap. CDR1 and CDR2 from the germline V gene are DFQATT and SNEGSKA (reference sequence). This CDR3 has 11 residues. The J gene is TRBJ2-7, the V gene TRBV20-1; D call uncertain. Source material: peripheral blood. The source of this sequence is a woman aged 18-29 years with acute or convalescent COVID-19. The CDR3 bases are TGCAGTGCTAGTGGGCCCTACGAGCAGTACTTC. Translating it yields CSASGPYEQYF.